This T cell receptor beta chain was retrieved from a study of T cells in Graves' hyperthyroidism and ophthalmopathy. This clonotype has a count of ten or more. There were TCR beta CDR3 regions amplified from RNA transcripts. HTBI primers were used for first-round RT-PCR of the TCR CDR3. TCRdb re-called the multiplex PCR reads with MiXCR, one entry per CDR3 protein. The profile shows about 350,000 distinct CDR3 sequences, approximately 19% of them singletons. V was pared by 4 bases and J by 0 bases, with 9 bases between. Germline V gene lookup returns CDR1 MNHNS and CDR2 SASEGT. This CDR3 is built from 14 residues.

The sample taken for sequencing was blood. The rearrangement joins TRBV6-1 to TRBJ1-1; no definite D call. This TCR was recovered from a woman younger than 35 with Graves' hyperthyroidism. As DNA, the CDR3 is TGTGCCAGCAGTGGGGAAAGTTTGAACACTGAAGCTTTCTTT. Protein: CASSGESLNTEAFF.